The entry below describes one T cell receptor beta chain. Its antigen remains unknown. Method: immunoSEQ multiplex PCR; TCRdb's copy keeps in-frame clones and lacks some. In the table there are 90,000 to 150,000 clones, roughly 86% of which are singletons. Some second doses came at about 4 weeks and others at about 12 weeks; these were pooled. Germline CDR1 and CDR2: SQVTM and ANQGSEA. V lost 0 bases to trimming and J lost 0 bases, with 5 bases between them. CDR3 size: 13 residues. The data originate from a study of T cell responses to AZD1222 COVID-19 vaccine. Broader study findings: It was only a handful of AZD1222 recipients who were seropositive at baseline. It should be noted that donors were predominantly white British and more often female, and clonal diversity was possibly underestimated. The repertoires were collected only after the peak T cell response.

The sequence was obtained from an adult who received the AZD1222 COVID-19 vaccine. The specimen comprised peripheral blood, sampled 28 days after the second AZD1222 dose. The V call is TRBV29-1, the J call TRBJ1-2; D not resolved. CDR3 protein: CSVEDGANYGYTF. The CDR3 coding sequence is TGCAGCGTTGAAGATGGGGCTAACTATGGCTACACCTTC.